A single sample gave rise to the 9 T cell receptor beta chains below, sequenced in a study of blood T cell repertoires in COVID-19. The repertoire was sequenced with immunoSEQ multiplex PCR; TCRdb's copy has only in-frame clones and lacks some. Of about 21,000 clones in the sample, roughly 91% are singletons; the top ten hold 15% to 20%. Sequencing was performed on peripheral blood. These receptors were taken from a man between 65 and 85 years old with active COVID-19.

The chain is built from TRBV5-6 and TRBJ2-3; 7 bases are shared with TRBD1. The CDR3 loop spans 15 amino acids. V was pared by 4 bases and J by 2 bases, with 7 bases of the junction left unmatched. Germline V gives CDR1 SGHDT, CDR2 YYEEEE. The CDR3 coding sequence is TGTGCCAGCAGCCCTACAGGGGCGACCACAGATACGCAGTATTTT. This sequence encodes CASSPTGATTDTQYF.

The rearrangement uses TRBV10-1 and TRBJ2-7; a weak D match, TRBD1 (5 bases). The CDR3 covers 19 residues. Trimming took 4 bases from V and 0 from J, leaving 25 bases between them. Looked up from germline, CDR1 is WNHNN and CDR2 is SYGVQD (reference sequence). CDR3 DNA sequence: TGCGCCAGCAGTGTCAGCTCGAGGCTACAGGTGGATGGCTCCTACGAGCAGTACTTC. Amino acids: CASSVSSRLQVDGSYEQYF.

V gene TRBV19 combines with J gene TRBJ1-2, with 8 bases fitting TRBD1. The CDR3 is made up of 16 amino acids. Trimming removed 5 bases from V and 8 bases from J; junction bases left unmatched: 16. CDR1 and CDR2 (germline): LNHDA, SQIVND (reference sequence). Written as DNA, the CDR3 is TGTGCCAGTAGTCTCGAAGGACAGGGTTGGATTGGAGGCTACACCTTC. As protein: CASSLEGQGWIGGYTF.

V gene TRBV5-1 combines with J gene TRBJ1-1; the match to TRBD1 covers 7 bases. The CDR3 spans 15 residues. Trimming took 3 bases from V and 0 from J; bases not matched to a gene: 5. CDR1 and CDR2 from the germline V gene are SGHRS and YFSETQ. CDR3 sequence: CASSSGTVLNTEAFF. CDR3 in DNA: TGCGCCAGCAGCTCCGGGACAGTGCTGAACACTGAAGCTTTCTTT.

This clone appeared a single time. This chain uses TRBV10-3 with TRBJ2-5, with D possibly being TRBD2 (6 bases). Germline V gene data show CDR1 as ENHRY and CDR2 as SYGVKD. This CDR3 spans 15 amino acids. V lost 11 bases, J lost 5 bases, and 24 bases lay in between. The CDR3 coding sequence is TGTGCCTCATCGGACCCGGGACTTGGGGCGGAGACCCAGTACTTC. Translation gives CASSDPGLGAETQYF.

V and J are TRBV4-1 and TRBJ1-2, with 9 bases fitting TRBD1. The CDR3 totals 18 residues. Trimming removed 3 bases from V and 0 bases from J; junction bases left unmatched: 11. Germline V lookup: CDR1 MGHRA, CDR2 YSYEKL. CDR3 DNA sequence: TGCGCCAGCAGCCAGAACCGGGACAGGGTTATGGCTAACTATGGCTACACCTTC. As protein: CASSQNRDRVMANYGYTF.

The genes are TRBV11-3 and TRBJ2-2; D remains ambiguous. Germline V gene sequence: CDR1 SGHNT, CDR2 YENEEA. Deletions cut 2 bases from V and 1 base from J, with 8 bases between. The CDR3 consists of 15 residues. CDR3 residues: CASSLQTENTGELFF. Written as DNA, the CDR3 is TGTGCCAGCAGCTTACAAACAGAGAACACCGGGGAGCTGTTTTTT.

V and J are TRBV11-2 and TRBJ2-3; 11 bases agree with TRBD2. V trimming: 6 bases; J trimming: 7 bases; junction bases outside the gene matches: 6. The germline CDR1 and CDR2 sequences are SGHAT and FQNNGV. The length of the CDR3 is 14 residues. CDR3 amino acids: CASREGTSGNTQYF. CDR3 DNA sequence: TGTGCCAGCAGGGAGGGGACTAGCGGAAATACGCAGTATTTT.

The V and J genes are TRBV5-1 and TRBJ1-4; 10 nucleotides line up with TRBD1. Germline V lookup: CDR1 SGHRS, CDR2 YFSETQ. Losses at the gene ends were 0 bases for V and 7 bases for J; bases not matched to a gene: 9. This CDR3 spans 17 amino acids. The CDR3 DNA reads TGCGCCAGCAGCTTGGAGGGGGGACAGGGGATGCGTGAAAAACTGTTTTTT. It specifies CASSLEGGQGMREKLFF. Filled out from reference TRBV5-1 and TRBJ1-4, the complete variable domain reads KAGVTQTPRYLIKTRGQQVTLSCSPISGHRSVSWYQQTPGQGLQFLFEYFSETQRNKGNFPGRFSGRQFSNSRSEMNVSTLELGDSALYLCASSLEGGQGMREKLFFGSGTQLSVL.